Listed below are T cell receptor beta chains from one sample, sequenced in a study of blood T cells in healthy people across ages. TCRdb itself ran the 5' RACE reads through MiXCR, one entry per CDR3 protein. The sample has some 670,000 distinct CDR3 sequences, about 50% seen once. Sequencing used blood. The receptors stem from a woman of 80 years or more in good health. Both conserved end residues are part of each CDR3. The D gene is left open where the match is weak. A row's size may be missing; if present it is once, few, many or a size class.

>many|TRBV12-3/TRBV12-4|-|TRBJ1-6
CASSLTYSGNSPLHF
TGTGCCAGCAGCCTGACCTACAGTGGGAACTCACCCCTCCACTTT
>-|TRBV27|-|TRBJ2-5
CASSSSTSYETQYF
TGTGCCAGCAGTTCCTCCACTTCTTATGAGACCCAGTACTTC
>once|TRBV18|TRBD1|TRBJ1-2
CASSPPGTGGYTF
TGTGCCAGCTCACCCCCTGGGACAGGTGGCTACACCTTC
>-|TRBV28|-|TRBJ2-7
CASTKEGIYEQYF
TGTGCCAGCACTAAGGAAGGGATCTACGAGCAGTACTTC
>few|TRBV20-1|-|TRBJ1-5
CSAPGGRGQPQHF
TGCAGTGCTCCCGGGGGGCGGGGCCAGCCCCAGCATTTT
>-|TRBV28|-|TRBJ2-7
CASTKWSTVVDEQYF
TGTGCCAGCACCAAATGGTCGACAGTGGTGGACGAGCAGTACTTC
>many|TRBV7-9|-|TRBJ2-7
CASSFSTRGQYF
TGTGCCAGCAGCTTTTCGACTCGGGGGCAGTACTTC
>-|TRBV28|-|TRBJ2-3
CASTGNLETDTQYF
TGTGCCAGCACAGGGAACTTGGAGACAGATACGCAGTATTTT
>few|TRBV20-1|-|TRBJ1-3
CSALRTDSGNTIYF
TGCAGTGCGCTCAGGACAGATTCTGGAAACACCATATATTTT
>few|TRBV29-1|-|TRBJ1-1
CSVQGADTEAFF
TGCAGCGTACAGGGAGCGGACACTGAAGCTTTCTTT
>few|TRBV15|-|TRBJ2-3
CATSRGTTNTDTQYF
TGTGCCACCAGCAGAGGGACTACCAACACAGATACGCAGTATTTT
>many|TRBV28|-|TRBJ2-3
CASRAGSLTDTQYF
TGTGCCAGCAGGGCGGGATCCCTCACAGATACGCAGTATTTT
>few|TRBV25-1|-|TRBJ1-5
CASSQQGNSNQPQHF
TGTGCCAGCAGTCAACAGGGTAATAGCAATCAGCCCCAGCATTTT
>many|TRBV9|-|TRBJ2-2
CASGGPNTGELFF
TGTGCCAGCGGTGGACCGAACACCGGGGAGCTGTTTTTT
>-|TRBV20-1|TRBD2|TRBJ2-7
CSATRWGTSGSYEQYF
TGCAGTGCTACTCGTTGGGGGACTAGCGGGTCCTACGAGCAGTACTTC
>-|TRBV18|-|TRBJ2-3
CASSPLQGSTDTQYF
TGTGCCAGCTCGCCTTTACAGGGAAGCACAGATACGCAGTATTTT
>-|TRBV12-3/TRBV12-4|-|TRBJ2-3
CASRDAARTYDTQYF
TGTGCCAGCAGGGATGCGGCCAGGACATACGATACGCAGTATTTT
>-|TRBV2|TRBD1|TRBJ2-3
CASSEWDRDTDTQYF
TGTGCCAGCAGTGAATGGGACAGGGACACAGATACGCAGTATTTT
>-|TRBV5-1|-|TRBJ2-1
CASCLEGGSYNEQFF
TGCGCCAGCTGCTTGGAGGGGGGCTCCTACAATGAGCAGTTCTTC
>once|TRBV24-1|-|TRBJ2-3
CATSDLTEFGDIDTQYF
TGTGCCACCAGTGATTTGACAGAGTTTGGTGATATAGATACGCAGTATTTT
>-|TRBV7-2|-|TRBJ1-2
CASSSRTWVGGNGYTF
TGTGCCAGCAGCTCGAGGACCTGGGTGGGAGGAAATGGCTACACCTTC
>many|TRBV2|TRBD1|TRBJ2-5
CASSDSGQMQETQYF
TGTGCCAGCAGCGATTCGGGACAGATGCAAGAGACCCAGTACTTC
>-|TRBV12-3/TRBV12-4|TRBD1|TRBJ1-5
CASSWDSPSDNQPQHF
TGTGCCAGCAGTTGGGACAGCCCTTCCGACAATCAGCCCCAGCATTTT
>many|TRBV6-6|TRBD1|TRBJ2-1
CASTDTGGNYNEQFF
TGTGCCAGCACCGACACAGGGGGCAATTACAATGAGCAGTTCTTC
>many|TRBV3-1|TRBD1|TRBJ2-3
CASSQATGGVTDTQYF
TGTGCCAGCAGCCAAGCGACAGGGGGTGTGACAGATACGCAGTATTTT
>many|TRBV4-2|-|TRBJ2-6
CASSGSSGANVLTF
TGTGCCAGCAGCGGGAGCTCTGGGGCCAACGTCCTGACTTTC
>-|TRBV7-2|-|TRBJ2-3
CASSLESGAGDTQYF
TGTGCCAGCAGCTTAGAATCAGGGGCTGGAGATACGCAGTATTTT
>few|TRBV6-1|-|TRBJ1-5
CASSDTTDSNQPQHF
TGTGCCAGCAGTGATACGACAGATAGCAATCAGCCCCAGCATTTT
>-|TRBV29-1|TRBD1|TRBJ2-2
CSVEGKRTGRTGELFF
TGCAGCGTTGAAGGCAAAAGGACAGGGAGGACCGGGGAGCTGTTTTTT
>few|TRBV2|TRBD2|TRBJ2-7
CASAGLATSYEQYF
TGTGCCAGTGCGGGACTAGCGACCTCCTACGAGCAGTACTTC
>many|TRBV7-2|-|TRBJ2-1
CASSFRDSRGQFF
TGTGCCAGCAGCTTCAGAGACAGCCGGGGGCAGTTCTTC
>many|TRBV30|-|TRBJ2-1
CAWRNIGPYNEQFF
TGTGCCTGGAGGAATATTGGACCCTACAATGAGCAGTTCTTC
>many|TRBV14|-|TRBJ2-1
CASSPISGAHNEQFF
TGTGCCAGCAGCCCAATATCAGGGGCCCACAATGAGCAGTTCTTC
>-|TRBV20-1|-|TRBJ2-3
CSARDPGHRTDTRYF
TGCAGTGCTAGAGATCCCGGCCACCGCACAGATACGCGGTATTTT
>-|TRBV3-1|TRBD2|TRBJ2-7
CASSQRPLVSGRYEQYF
TGTGCCAGCAGCCAACGGCCCCTGGTTAGCGGGAGGTACGAGCAGTACTTC
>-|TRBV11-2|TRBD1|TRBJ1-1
CASSRQGLLNTEAFF
TGTGCCAGCAGCCGACAGGGGCTTTTGAACACTGAAGCTTTCTTT
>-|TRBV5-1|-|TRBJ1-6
CASSLDGADNSPLHF
TGCGCCAGCAGCTTGGACGGGGCAGATAATTCACCCCTCCACTTT
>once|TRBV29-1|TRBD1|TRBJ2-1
CSGLTDRAPYNEQFF
TGCAGCGGACTAACAGACAGGGCCCCATATAATGAGCAGTTCTTC